The clone carrying this T cell receptor (beta chain) has just a few counts. Its antigen is unknown. The data belong to a study of T-cell memory formation after mild COVID-19. Study-level results: The authors left the SARS-CoV-2 specificity of second-wave clones peaking on day 37 unconfirmed.

From the 5' RACE reads, TCRdb called clonotypes with MiXCR, one entry per CDR3 protein. Of roughly 100,000 distinct CDR3 sequences in the sample, about 13% were seen once. The CDR3 sequence is 14 residues long. V shed 5 bases and J shed 5 bases, with 15 bases lying between them. Germline V CDR1 and CDR2: SEHNR, FQNEAQ (reference sequence). The specimen sequenced was PBMCs or a T cell subset sorted from them (not recorded which). The chain employs TRBV7-9 and TRBJ2-5; D perhaps matches TRBD2 (5 bases). The TCR sequence derives from an adult woman who had mild COVID-19 (a few samples of this study predate the infection). Cell type and time point are not known. The CDR3 coding sequence is TGTGCCAGCAGCCAGACGCTAGCCCTGGAGACCCAGTACTTC. Translation: CASSQTLALETQYF.